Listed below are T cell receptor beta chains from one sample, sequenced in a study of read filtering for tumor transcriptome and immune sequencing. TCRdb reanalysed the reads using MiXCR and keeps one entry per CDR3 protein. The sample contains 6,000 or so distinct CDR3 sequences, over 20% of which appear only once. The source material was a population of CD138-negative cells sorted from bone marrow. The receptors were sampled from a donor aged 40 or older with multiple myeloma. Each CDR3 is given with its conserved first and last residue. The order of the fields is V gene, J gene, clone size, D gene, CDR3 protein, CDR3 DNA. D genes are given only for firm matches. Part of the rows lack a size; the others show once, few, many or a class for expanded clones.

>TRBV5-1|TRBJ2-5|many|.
CASSLAGRAETQYF
TGCGCCAGCAGCTTGGCCGGACGCGCAGAGACCCAGTACTTC
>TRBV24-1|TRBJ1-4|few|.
CATSDSRGRSKEKLFF
TGTGCCACCAGTGACTCCCGCGGACGGTCCAAGGAAAAACTGTTTTTT
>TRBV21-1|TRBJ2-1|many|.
CASSKRDRLGEQFF
TGTGCCAGCAGCAAAAGGGACAGGTTGGGTGAGCAGTTCTTC
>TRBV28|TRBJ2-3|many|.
CASSFLQAGTDTQYF
TGTGCCAGCAGTTTCTTACAGGCGGGCACAGATACGCAGTATTTT
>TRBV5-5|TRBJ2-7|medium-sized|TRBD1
CASNTGDLTYEQYF
TGTGCCAGCAACACAGGGGACCTAACCTACGAGCAGTACTTC
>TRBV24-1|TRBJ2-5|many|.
CATQGTRDGDQETQYF
TGTGCCACCCAGGGGACGAGGGACGGAGACCAAGAGACCCAGTACTTC
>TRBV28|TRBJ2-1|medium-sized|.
CASKHESSYNEQFF
TGTGCCAGCAAGCACGAGAGCTCCTACAATGAGCAGTTCTTC
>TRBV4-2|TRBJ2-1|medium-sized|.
CASSQDLMGATYNEQFF
TGTGCCAGCAGCCAAGATTTAATGGGAGCCACATACAATGAGCAGTTCTTC
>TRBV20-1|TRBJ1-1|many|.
CSAKSGERRGEAFF
TGCAGTGCTAAATCAGGGGAGAGAAGAGGGGAAGCTTTCTTT
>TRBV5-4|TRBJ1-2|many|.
CASSLVYSHGYTF
TGTGCCAGCAGCTTGGTCTACAGCCATGGCTACACCTTC
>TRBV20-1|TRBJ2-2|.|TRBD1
CSARASQGANTGELFF
TGCAGTGCTAGAGCAAGTCAGGGGGCGAACACCGGGGAGCTGTTTTTT
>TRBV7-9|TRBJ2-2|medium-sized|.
CASSFSGFSLFF
TGCGCCAGCAGCTTCTCTGGATTCTCCCTGTTTTTT
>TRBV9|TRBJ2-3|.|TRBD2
CASSVTVAGVPDTQYF
TGTGCCAGCAGCGTCACGGTAGCGGGAGTGCCAGATACGCAGTATTTT
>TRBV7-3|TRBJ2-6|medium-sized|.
CASSLFGSGANVLTF
TGTGCCAGCAGCTTATTCGGTTCTGGGGCCAACGTCCTGACTTTC
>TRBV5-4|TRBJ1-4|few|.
CASSSNLGEAGEKLFF
TGTGCCAGCAGCTCAAACCTCGGAGAGGCCGGCGAAAAACTGTTTTTT
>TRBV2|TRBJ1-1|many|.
CASKSDMNTEAFF
TGTGCCAGCAAAAGTGACATGAACACTGAAGCTTTCTTT
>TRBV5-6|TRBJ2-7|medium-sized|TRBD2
CASRTLAGHEQYF
TGTGCCAGCAGGACACTAGCGGGACACGAGCAGTACTTC
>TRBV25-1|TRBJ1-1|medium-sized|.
CASSELGMNTEAFF
TGTGCCAGCAGTGAATTGGGCATGAACACTGAAGCTTTCTTT
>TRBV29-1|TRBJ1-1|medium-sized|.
CSVGVYTEAFF
TGCAGCGTAGGGGTATACACTGAAGCTTTCTTT
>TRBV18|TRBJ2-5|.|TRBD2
CASSPQRLAGGPEETQYF
TGTGCCAGCTCACCTCAGAGACTAGCGGGAGGGCCAGAAGAGACCCAGTACTTC
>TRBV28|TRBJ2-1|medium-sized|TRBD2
CASSRRSSGIREQFF
TGTGCCAGCAGTCGGCGATCTAGCGGGATCCGAGAGCAGTTCTTC
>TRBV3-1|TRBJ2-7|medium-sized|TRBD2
CASSQDPSGAYEQYF
TGTGCCAGCAGCCAAGATCCCAGCGGGGCCTACGAGCAGTACTTC
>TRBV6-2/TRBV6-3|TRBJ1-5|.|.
CASSYSGHHNQPQHF
TGTGCCAGCAGTTACTCAGGCCACCACAATCAGCCCCAGCATTTT
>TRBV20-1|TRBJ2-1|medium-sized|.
CSALSLNEQFF
TGCAGTGCCCTGTCCCTCAATGAGCAGTTCTTC
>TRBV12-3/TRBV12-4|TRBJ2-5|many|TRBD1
CASSSRTGSETQYF
TGTGCCAGCAGTTCGAGGACAGGGAGCGAGACCCAGTACTTC
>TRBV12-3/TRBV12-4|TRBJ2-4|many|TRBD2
CASSLKVGSGSRNIQYF
TGTGCCAGCAGTTTGAAGGTGGGAAGCGGGAGTAGAAACATTCAGTACTTC
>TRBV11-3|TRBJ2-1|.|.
CASSLGGAYNEQSF
TGCGCCAGCAGCTTAGGCGGAGCCTACAATGAGCAGTCCTTC
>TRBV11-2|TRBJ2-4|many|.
CASSFGVNIQYF
TGTGCCAGCAGCTTCGGGGTAAACATTCAGTACTTC
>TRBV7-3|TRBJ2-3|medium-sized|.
CASSTSAMDTQYF
TGTGCCAGCAGCACCTCCGCGATGGATACGCAGTATTTT
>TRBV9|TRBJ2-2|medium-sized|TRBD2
CASSVGTSGDTGELFF
TGTGCCAGCAGCGTCGGGACTAGCGGGGACACCGGGGAGCTGTTTTTT
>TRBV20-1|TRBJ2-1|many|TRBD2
CSATAGGYNEQFF
TGCAGTGCTACAGCGGGGGGATACAATGAGCAGTTCTTC
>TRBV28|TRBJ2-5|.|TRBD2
CASSRRLARSTTQYF
TGTGCCAGCAGCCGGCGACTAGCCCGCTCGACGACCCAGTACTTC
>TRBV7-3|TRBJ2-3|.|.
CASSPMSGLNTQYF
TGTGCCAGCTCCCCGATGTCAGGATTAAATACGCAGTATTTT
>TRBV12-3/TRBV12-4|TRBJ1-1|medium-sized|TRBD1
CASKGAGAFF
TGTGCCAGCAAGGGGGCTGGAGCTTTCTTT
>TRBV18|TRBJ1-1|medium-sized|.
CASSRTQGIDTEAFF
TGTGCCAGCTCACGGACACAGGGAATTGACACTGAAGCTTTCTTT
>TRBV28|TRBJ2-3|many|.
CASSLPGTDTQYF
TGTGCCAGCAGTTTACCCGGGACAGATACGCAGTATTTT
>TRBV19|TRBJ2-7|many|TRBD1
CASSTGQGNQQYF
TGTGCCAGTAGTACTGGACAGGGCAATCAGCAGTACTTC
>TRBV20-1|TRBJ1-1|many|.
CSARAGGFTEAFF
TGCAGTGCTAGGGCCGGGGGGTTCACTGAAGCTTTCTTT
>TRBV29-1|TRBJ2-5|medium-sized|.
CSVGFRLQETQYF
TGCAGCGTGGGCTTCAGGTTACAAGAGACCCAGTACTTC
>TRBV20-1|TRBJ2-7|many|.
CSASDRVAARQYF
TGCAGTGCTAGTGACCGTGTAGCGGCGCGTCAGTACTTC
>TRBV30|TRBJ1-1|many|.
CAWSAYTEAFF
TGTGCCTGGAGTGCGTACACTGAAGCTTTCTTT
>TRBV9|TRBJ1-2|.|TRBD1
CASGGTGDYGYNF
TGTGCCAGCGGTGGAACAGGGGACTATGGCTACAACTTC
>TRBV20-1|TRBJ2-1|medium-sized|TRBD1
CSARDYSWDRGRTNEQFF
TGCAGTGCTAGAGATTATAGTTGGGACAGGGGGCGAACCAATGAGCAGTTCTTC
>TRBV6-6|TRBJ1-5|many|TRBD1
CASSYSGQGAMSNQPQHF
TGTGCCAGCAGTTACTCGGGACAGGGGGCAATGAGCAATCAGCCCCAGCATTTT
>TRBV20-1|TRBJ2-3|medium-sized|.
CSAPRGASTDTQYF
TGCAGTGCTCCAAGGGGGGCAAGCACAGATACGCAGTATTTT
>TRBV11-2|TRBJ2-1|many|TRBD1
CASSPGDRVVERGEQFF
TGTGCCAGCAGCCCCGGGGACAGGGTGGTGGAACGTGGTGAGCAGTTCTTC
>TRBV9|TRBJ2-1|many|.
CASSVEGFQQFF
TGTGCCAGCAGCGTAGAGGGGTTTCAGCAGTTCTTC
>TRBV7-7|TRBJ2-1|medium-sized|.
CASSIGASDYNEQFF
TGTGCTAGCAGTATCGGAGCGTCGGACTACAATGAGCAGTTCTTC
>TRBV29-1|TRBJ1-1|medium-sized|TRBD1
CSGDRQQVNEAFF
TGCAGCGGGGACAGGCAGCAAGTCAATGAAGCTTTCTTT